The T cell receptor (beta chain) under discussion was sequenced for a study of technical replicates of blood from four donors. The germline V gene encodes CDR1 MDHEN and CDR2 SYDVKM. Trimming at V came to 4 bases and at J to 5 bases, leaving 5 bases not matched to a gene. This CDR3 is built from 14 residues. Only in-frame clones appear in the TCRdb table, and some are missing; sequencing was by immunoSEQ multiplex PCR. This sample has around 100,000 clones, with 90% to 95% found just once. The clonotype comes from a human donor in good health. The specimen sequenced was T cells isolated from PBMCs. The chain combines TRBV28 with TRBJ1-5, with TRBD1 matching 7 bases. In DNA form, the CDR3 reads TGTGCCAGCAGTTCAGGGGGGATCTATCAGCCCCAGCATTTT. It codes for CASSSGGIYQPQHF. The whole variable domain, remainder taken from reference TRBV28 and TRBJ1-5, is DVKVTQSSRYLVKRTGEKVFLECVQDMDHENMFWYRQDPGLGLRLIYFSYDVKMKEKGDIPEGYSVSREKKERFSLILESASTNQTSMYLCASSSGGIYQPQHFGDGTRLSIL.